Given below is one TCR beta chain in context. Antigen specificity is unknown. This sample was included in a study of cytomegalovirus exposure and HLA in healthy donors. General study findings and limits: A later analysis linked a missense variant in DCLRE1C to the trimming of TCR beta V and J genes.

CDR3 length equals 12 residues. Vbeta (60) and Jbeta (13) primers were used in the PCR. Sequenced by immunoSEQ multiplex PCR; TCRdb stores in-frame clones only, minus some. The table for this sample gives about 160,000 clones. The clonotype originates from a woman aged 60-75 years in good health and CMV-seronegative. V gene TRBV12-2 combines with J gene TRBJ2-5; the table's D call, TRBD2, has no DNA check behind it. TRBV12-2 is reported as a pseudogene. The sequencing input was PBMCs. The CDR3 DNA reads TGTGCAAGTCGCTTACAACCTAGGACCCAGTACTTC. It specifies CASRLQPRTQYF.